The 32 T cell receptor beta chains below come from one sample, sequenced in a study of blood T cell repertoires in COVID-19. Assay used: immunoSEQ multiplex PCR; TCRdb lists only in-frame clones, some missing. Among 250,000 to 400,000 clones listed, around nine tenths were seen once. The sequenced sample consisted of peripheral blood. Receptors were obtained from a man aged 50-59 years with active or convalescent COVID-19.

This clone came up once. This chain connects TRBV5-1 to TRBJ1-4; D remains unclear. CDR1 is SGHRS and CDR2 is YFSETQ in the germline V gene. The V and J ends lost 2 bases and 6 bases respectively, with 11 bases between them. The CDR3 runs to 14 residues. The CDR3 DNA is TGCGCCAGCAGCTTCCAGGCCGGCGATGAAAAACTGTTTTTT. Its protein is CASSFQAGDEKLFF. Based on the CDR3 plus reference TRBV5-1 and TRBJ1-4, the full variable domain is KAGVTQTPRYLIKTRGQQVTLSCSPISGHRSVSWYQQTPGQGLQFLFEYFSETQRNKGNFPGRFSGRQFSNSRSEMNVSTLELGDSALYLCASSFQAGDEKLFFGSGTQLSVL.

The chain uses TRBV10-3 and TRBJ1-3, with TRBD1 matching 7 bases. The CDR3 consists of 16 residues. Trimming at V came to 3 bases and at J to 0 bases, leaving 5 bases not matched to a gene. The V gene's germline CDR1 is ENHRY and CDR2 SYGVKD. CDR3 amino acids: CAISDGTAASGNTIYF. In DNA form, the CDR3 reads TGTGCCATCAGTGATGGGACAGCCGCCTCTGGAAACACCATATATTTT.

J is TRBJ2-3 and V is TRBV28; 7 bases fit TRBD2. With V trimmed by 6 bases and J by 4 bases, 1 base remained unmatched. From germline, CDR1 is MDHEN and CDR2 SYDVKM. This CDR3 contains 12 residues. The CDR3 coding sequence is TGTGCCAGCAGACTAGCGTCAGATACGCAGTATTTT. As protein: CASRLASDTQYF.

This chain links TRBV6-2 or TRBV6-3 with TRBJ1-5; D gene ambiguous. V lost 5 bases, J lost 0 bases, and 8 bases lay in between. Looked up from germline, CDR1 is MNHEY and CDR2 is SVGEGT. This CDR3 region has 14 residues. The CDR3 DNA reads as TGTGCCAGCAGTCCAGGAACTAGCAATCAGCCCCAGCATTTT. Translated: CASSPGTSNQPQHF.

The V call is TRBV5-4, the J call TRBJ1-1; TRBD1 is a possible D gene (5 bases). The CDR3 covers 13 residues. Trimming took off 4 bases at V and 1 base at J, with 8 bases between the two ends. Germline V gene data show CDR1 as SGHNT and CDR2 as YYREEE (reference sequence). CDR3 DNA sequence: TGTGCCAGCAGCGGCCAGGGGAACACTGAAGCTTTCTTT. Its translation is CASSGQGNTEAFF. The full variable domain, completed using reference TRBV5-4 and TRBJ1-1, is ETGVTQSPTHLIKTRGQQVTLRCSSQSGHNTVSWYQQALGQGPQFIFQYYREEENGRGNFPPRFSGLQFPNYSSELNVNALELDDSALYLCASSGQGNTEAFFGQGTRLTVV.

V gene TRBV30 combines with J gene TRBJ2-7; 8 bases line up with TRBD1. Germline CDR1 GTSNPN, CDR2 SVGIG (reference sequence). V shed 7 bases and J 6 bases; nucleotides not matched to a gene: 8. The CDR3 spans 12 residues. CDR3 DNA sequence: TGTGCCTTGTCGGACAGGGCTTTCGAGCAGTACTTC. The encoded protein is CALSDRAFEQYF.

The CDR3 DNA reads as TGTGCCAGCAGTTTATTTCAGGTCCAGCCCCAGCATTTT. It specifies CASSLFQVQPQHF. This chain links TRBV27 with TRBJ1-5; D is unresolved. This CDR3 is 13 amino acids long. Trimming removed 1 base at V and 7 bases at J, with 8 bases between. CDR1 and CDR2 (germline): MNHEY, SMNVEV (reference sequence).

CDR3 bases: TGTGCCAGCAGTTTAGGAGGGGCAGGGGGGCGGCCCCAGCATTTT. It encodes CASSLGGAGGRPQHF. The chain carries TRBV28 and TRBJ1-5; TRBD1 matches 7 bases. The CDR3 sequence is 15 residues long. Germline V gene lookup returns CDR1 MDHEN and CDR2 SYDVKM. V lost 2 bases, J lost 9 bases, and 10 bases stayed unmatched. The variable domain in full, completed from reference TRBV28 and TRBJ1-5, reads DVKVTQSSRYLVKRTGEKVFLECVQDMDHENMFWYRQDPGLGLRLIYFSYDVKMKEKGDIPEGYSVSREKKERFSLILESASTNQTSMYLCASSLGGAGGRPQHFGDGTRLSIL.

The chain has TRBV4-2 and TRBJ1-4, with 7 bases lining up with TRBD1. This CDR3 is 15 amino acids long. Germline V gene data show CDR1 as LGHNA and CDR2 as YNFKEQ. The trim removed 5 bases at V and 5 bases at J, leaving 8 bases unmatched. This CDR3 reads CASSDRDRGNEKLFF. In DNA, the CDR3 is TGTGCCAGCAGCGATCGGGACAGAGGGAATGAAAAACTGTTTTTT.

The genes are TRBV12-3 or TRBV12-4 and TRBJ2-7; no definite D call. Deletions cut 3 bases from V and 3 bases from J, with 3 bases between. CDR3 length: 11 amino acids. In DNA form, the CDR3 reads TGTGCCAGCAGTTTTTACTACGAGCAGTACTTC. It translates to CASSFYYEQYF.

The chain joins TRBV28 to TRBJ1-4; 7 bases map to TRBD1. V lost 4 bases and J lost 8; bases outside the gene matches: 13. This CDR3 is built from 16 residues. CDR1 is MDHEN, CDR2 SYDVKM, per germline. The CDR3, as DNA: TGTGCCAGCAGTTCCCCCCCGACAGGGAGTGGGGAAAAACTGTTTTTT. It encodes CASSSPPTGSGEKLFF.

This chain links TRBV9 with TRBJ2-1, with TRBD2 matching over 10 bases. The J segment lost 4 bases and the V segment lost 2 bases, leaving 9 bases of the junction unmatched. From germline, CDR1 is SGDLS and CDR2 YYNGEE. The CDR3 sequence is 17 residues long. CDR3 in DNA: TGTGCCAGCAGCGTGCAATTAGCGGGGGGAGGGTACAATGAGCAGTTCTTC. This sequence encodes CASSVQLAGGGYNEQFF.

The chain links TRBV19 to TRBJ1-2; 10 positions agree with TRBD1. The CDR3 contains 14 residues. The junction had 5 bases not matched to a gene; V was cut back by 3 bases and J by 7 bases. In germline, CDR1 is LNHDA, CDR2 SQIVND (reference sequence). DNA for the CDR3: TGTGCCAGTAGTATTCGACAGGGGGCTATTGGCTACACCTTC. Translation: CASSIRQGAIGYTF. The full variable domain, completed using reference TRBV19 and TRBJ1-2, is DGGITQSPKYLFRKEGQNVTLSCEQNLNHDAMYWYRQDPGQGLRLIYYSQIVNDFQKGDIAEGYSVSREKKESFPLTVTSAQKNPTAFYLCASSIRQGAIGYTFGSGTRLTVV.

The chain has TRBV3-1 (or the pseudogene TRBV3-2) and TRBJ2-7, with TRBD1 matching 7 bases. The CDR3 has 16 residues. The V gene's germline CDR1 is LGHDT and CDR2 YNNKEL (reference sequence). The V segment lost 1 base and the J segment 1 base; nucleotides outside the gene matches: 7. CDR3 residues: CASSQAQQGLSYEQYF. Here the CDR3 DNA reads TGTGCCAGCAGCCAAGCTCAACAGGGGTTGTCCTACGAGCAGTACTTC.

V and J are TRBV28 and TRBJ1-6, with 7 bases that match TRBD1. The length of the CDR3 is 14 residues. The germline gives CDR1 MDHEN, CDR2 SYDVKM. The V segment lost 9 bases and the J segment 10 bases; nucleotides outside the gene matches: 12. The CDR3 loop reads CASTPGGEGSPLHF. CDR3 sequence (DNA): TGTGCCAGTACCCCAGGGGGAGAAGGATCACCCCTCCACTTT.

A few counts support this clone. The chain combines TRBV7-2 with TRBJ1-2, with D uncertain. Germline-derived CDR1 and CDR2 are SGHTA and FQGNSA. The CDR3 loop spans 15 amino acids. Trimming removed 2 bases from V and 4 bases from J, with 14 bases in between. Here the CDR3 reads CASSLYAGSSYGYTF. CDR3 sequence (DNA): TGTGCCAGCAGCTTATACGCGGGCAGCTCCTATGGCTACACCTTC.

The chain uses TRBV11-2 and TRBJ1-4, with D maybe TRBD1 (5 bases). V was clipped by 0 bases and J by 8 bases, with 16 bases between them. The CDR3 loop spans 16 amino acids. Germline-derived CDR1 and CDR2 are SGHAT and FQNNGV. CDR3 nucleotide sequence: TGTGCCAGCAGCTTAGATCTGACAGTCCTCGGGGAAAAACTGTTTTTT. It translates to CASSLDLTVLGEKLFF. Using reference TRBV11-2 and TRBJ1-4 for the parts outside the CDR3, the full variable domain is EAGVAQSPRYKIIEKRQSVAFWCNPISGHATLYWYQQILGQGPKLLIQFQNNGVVDDSQLPKDRFSAERLKGVDSTLKIQPAKLEDSAVYLCASSLDLTVLGEKLFFGSGTQLSVL.

CDR3 sequence reads: CASSRQVGGLGNSPLHF. The CDR3 nucleotides read TGTGCCAGTAGCCGTCAGGTCGGGGGACTCGGTAATTCACCCCTCCACTTT. The rearrangement uses TRBV19 and TRBJ1-6; perhaps TRBD1 as D (5 bases). Germline V gene sequence: CDR1 LNHDA, CDR2 SQIVND (reference sequence). Between the trimmed V and J ends, which lost 6 bases and 6 bases, there was a span of 21 bases. This CDR3 is 17 amino acids long.

This clone was picked up one time. The chain employs TRBV28 and TRBJ1-5, with D perhaps matching TRBD1 (6 bases). Germline CDR1 is MDHEN and CDR2 is SYDVKM. The CDR3 covers 16 residues. The V end lost 4 bases, the J end lost 3 bases, and 16 bases lay between the germline ends. The CDR3 DNA sequence: TGTGCCAGCAGTTCCTGGGGCAGGGGTCACAATCAGCCCCAGCATTTT. Its protein product is CASSSWGRGHNQPQHF. The variable domain in full, with the rest retrieved from reference TRBV28 and TRBJ1-5, is DVKVTQSSRYLVKRTGEKVFLECVQDMDHENMFWYRQDPGLGLRLIYFSYDVKMKEKGDIPEGYSVSREKKERFSLILESASTNQTSMYLCASSSWGRGHNQPQHFGDGTRLSIL.

This clone was counted once. The rearrangement uses TRBV27 and TRBJ1-4; D is possibly TRBD1 (6 bases). The CDR3 covers 16 residues. The germline CDR1 and CDR2 sequences are MNHEY and SMNVEV (reference sequence). Trimming cost V 7 bases and J 8 bases, with 23 bases left between them. The CDR3 DNA reads TGTGCCAGCACTTGGGGACCCAGGGGAGAGGAGGAAAAACTGTTTTTT. The encoded protein is CASTWGPRGEEEKLFF.

The rearrangement joins TRBV11-3 to TRBJ2-2, with TRBD1 as a possible D gene (5 bases). Trimming removed 5 bases at V and 4 bases at J, with 11 bases between. This CDR3 has 14 residues. CDR1 and CDR2 from the germline V gene are SGHNT and YENEEA. DNA of the CDR3: TGTGCCAGCAGCCACGGACAAACCACCGGGGAGCTGTTTTTT. Its protein product is CASSHGQTTGELFF.

The chain employs TRBV7-3 and TRBJ1-3; 7 bases align to TRBD1. The V segment lost 5 bases and the J segment 4 bases; nucleotides outside the gene matches: 2. CDR3 length: 13 amino acids. CDR1 and CDR2 (germline): SGHTA, FQGTGA. DNA for the CDR3: TGTGCCAGCAGCCAGGGACAGGGAAACACCATATATTTT. It yields the protein CASSQGQGNTIYF.

The genes are TRBV5-1 and TRBJ1-2; perhaps TRBD1 as D (5 bases). Germline CDR1 and CDR2: SGHRS and YFSETQ. Between the trimmed V and J ends, which lost 0 bases and 3 bases, there was a span of 12 bases. The CDR3 is made up of 15 amino acids. CDR3 nucleotide sequence: TGCGCCAGCAGCTTGGCCGGGGGAAGAGACTATGGCTACACCTTC. Amino acids: CASSLAGGRDYGYTF.

The chain joins TRBV9 to TRBJ2-5, with 9 bases lining up with TRBD2. V was clipped by 1 base and J by 10 bases; unmatched bases: 11. CDR1 SGDLS and CDR2 YYNGEE come from the germline V gene. CDR3 length: 15 residues. The CDR3: CASSVQSTTSGYQYF. CDR3 nucleotide sequence: TGTGCCAGCAGCGTACAATCCACGACTAGCGGATACCAGTACTTC. Full variable domain (rest looked up from reference TRBV9 and TRBJ2-5): DSGVTQTPKHLITATGQRVTLRCSPRSGDLSVYWYQQSLDQGLQFLIQYYNGEERAKGNILERFSAQQFPDLHSELNLSSLELGDSALYFCASSVQSTTSGYQYFGPGTRLLVL.

J is TRBJ2-1 and V is TRBV5-1, with 13 nucleotides matching TRBD2. Germline lookup yields CDR1 SGHRS and CDR2 YFSETQ. The CDR3 runs 16 residues. The V segment lost 5 bases and the J segment 6 bases; nucleotides outside the gene matches: 8. CDR3 in amino acids: CASRQPGLAGANEQFF. DNA of the CDR3: TGCGCCAGCAGACAACCCGGACTAGCGGGAGCCAATGAGCAGTTCTTC.

This clone was seen only a few times. The J gene is TRBJ2-7, the V gene TRBV11-2, with 10 bases fitting TRBD2. Germline V gene lookup returns CDR1 SGHAT and CDR2 FQNNGV. The CDR3 is 15 amino acids. Losses at the gene ends were 2 bases for V and 5 bases for J; bases not matched to a gene: 6. This chain's CDR3 is CASSLSSGSFNEQYF. The CDR3 DNA sequence: TGTGCCAGCAGCTTATCTAGCGGGAGTTTCAACGAGCAGTACTTC.

CDR3 in DNA: TGTGCCAGCAGTTCCCCCAGGTCCAATCAGCCCCAGCATTTT. It translates to CASSSPRSNQPQHF. This chain joins TRBV27 and TRBJ1-5; the D is unclear. This CDR3 has 14 amino acids. Germline loops: CDR1 MNHEY, CDR2 SMNVEV (reference sequence). V dropped 4 bases and J dropped 3 bases, with 10 bases sitting between them.

This clone was observed a single time. The chain carries TRBV29-1 and TRBJ2-3, with TRBD1 matching 7 bases. Germline CDR1 SQVTM, CDR2 ANQGSEA. With V trimmed by 8 bases and J by 0 bases, 8 bases remained unmatched. The CDR3 contains 14 residues. The CDR3 nucleotides are TGCAGCCCCGGCAGGGACAGTAGCACAGATACGCAGTATTTT. Translation: CSPGRDSSTDTQYF.

The J gene is TRBJ1-5, the V gene TRBV10-3; D is undetermined. Germline CDR1 ENHRY, CDR2 SYGVKD. The CDR3 extends over 15 amino acids. Deletions cut 1 base from V and 3 bases from J, with 10 bases between. CDR3 loop: CAISEFEGINQPQHF. The CDR3, as DNA: TGTGCCATCAGTGAGTTTGAGGGTATCAATCAGCCCCAGCATTTT.

In its sample, this clone was seen a few times. The V gene is TRBV7-8, the J gene TRBJ2-5; a possible D gene is TRBD1 (5 bases). V gave up 2 bases and J gave up 0 bases, with 10 bases separating them. Germline CDR1 SGHVS, CDR2 FQNEAQ. CDR3 length equals 15 residues. CDR3 region: CASSLPMDNQETQYF. In nucleotides, the CDR3 is TGTGCCAGCAGCTTACCCATGGACAACCAAGAGACCCAGTACTTC.

The J gene is TRBJ2-7, the V gene TRBV28; 8 bases map to TRBD2. CDR1 is MDHEN, CDR2 SYDVKM, per germline. CDR3 length: 17 amino acids. The trim removed 6 bases at V and 4 bases at J, leaving 17 bases unmatched. This chain's CDR3 is CASSLTPPQREPYEQYF. The CDR3, as DNA: TGTGCCAGCAGCCTCACTCCTCCCCAGCGGGAGCCTTACGAGCAGTACTTC.

The rearrangement uses TRBV24-1 and TRBJ2-1, with 9 bases that match TRBD2. Germline V CDR1 and CDR2: KGHDR, SFDVKD. With V trimmed by 9 bases and J by 2 bases, 7 bases remained unmatched. The CDR3 covers 15 residues. CDR3 sequence (DNA): TGTGCCACCTCGACGGGCGGGAGGGCCTACAATGAGCAGTTCTTC. Protein product: CATSTGGRAYNEQFF.